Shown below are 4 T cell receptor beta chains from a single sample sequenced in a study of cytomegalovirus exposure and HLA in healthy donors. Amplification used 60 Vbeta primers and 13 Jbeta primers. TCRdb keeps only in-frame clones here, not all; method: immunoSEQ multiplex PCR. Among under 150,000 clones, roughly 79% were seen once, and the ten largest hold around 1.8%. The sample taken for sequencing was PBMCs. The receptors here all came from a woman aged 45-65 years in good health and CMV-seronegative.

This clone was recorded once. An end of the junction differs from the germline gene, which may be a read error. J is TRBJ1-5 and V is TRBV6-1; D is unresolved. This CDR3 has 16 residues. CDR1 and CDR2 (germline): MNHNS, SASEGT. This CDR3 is CASREAESHSNQPQNF. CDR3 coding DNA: TGTGCCAGCAGAGAAGCAGAATCTCATAGCAATCAGCCCCAGAATTTT.

The CDR3 protein is CAISESKRRSGYTF. CDR3 bases: TGTGCCATCAGTGAGTCGAAACGCAGGTCTGGCTACACCTTC. The chain recombines TRBV10-3 with TRBJ1-2; unclear D gene. V shed 0 bases and J shed 7 bases, with 12 bases lying between them. CDR1 is ENHRY, CDR2 SYGVKD, per germline. The CDR3 has 14 residues.

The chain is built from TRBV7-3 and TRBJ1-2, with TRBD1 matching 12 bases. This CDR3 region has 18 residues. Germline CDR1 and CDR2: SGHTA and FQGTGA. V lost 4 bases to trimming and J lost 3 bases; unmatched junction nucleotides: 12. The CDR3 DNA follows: TGTGCCAGCAGCTCCTCGTCCCCCGGGACAGGGGGCGACTATGGCTACACCTTC. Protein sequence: CASSSSSPGTGGDYGYTF. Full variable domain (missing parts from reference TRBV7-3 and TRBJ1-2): GAGVSQTPSNKVTEKGKYVELRCDPISGHTALYWYRQSLGQGPEFLIYFQGTGAADDSGLPNDRFFAVRPEGSVSTLKIQRTERGDSAVYLCASSSSSPGTGGDYGYTFGSGTRLTVV.

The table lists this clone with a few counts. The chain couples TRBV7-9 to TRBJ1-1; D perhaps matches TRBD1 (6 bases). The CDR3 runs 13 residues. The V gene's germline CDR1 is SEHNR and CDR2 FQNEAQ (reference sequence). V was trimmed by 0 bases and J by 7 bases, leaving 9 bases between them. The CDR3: CASSLAAGVEAFF. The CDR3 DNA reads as TGTGCCAGCAGCTTAGCTGCAGGGGTTGAAGCTTTCTTT.